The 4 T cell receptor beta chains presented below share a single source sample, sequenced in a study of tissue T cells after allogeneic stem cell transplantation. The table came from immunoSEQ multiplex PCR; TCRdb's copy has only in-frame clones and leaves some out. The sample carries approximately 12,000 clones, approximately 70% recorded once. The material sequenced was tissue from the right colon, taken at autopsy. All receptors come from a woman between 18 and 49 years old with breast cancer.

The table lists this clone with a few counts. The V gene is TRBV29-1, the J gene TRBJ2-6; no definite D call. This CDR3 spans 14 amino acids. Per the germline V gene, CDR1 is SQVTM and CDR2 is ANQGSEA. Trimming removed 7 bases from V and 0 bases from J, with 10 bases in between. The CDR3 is CSAIVSSGANVLTF. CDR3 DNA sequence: TGCAGCGCGATAGTGAGCTCTGGGGCCAACGTCCTGACTTTC.

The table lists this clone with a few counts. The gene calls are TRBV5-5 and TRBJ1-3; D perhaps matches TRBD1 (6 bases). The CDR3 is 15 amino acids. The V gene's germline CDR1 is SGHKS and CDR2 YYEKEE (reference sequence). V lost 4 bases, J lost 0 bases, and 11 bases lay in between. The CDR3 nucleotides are TGTGCCAGCAGCGTCAGGGGAGTCTCTGGAAACACCATATATTTT. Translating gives CASSVRGVSGNTIYF.

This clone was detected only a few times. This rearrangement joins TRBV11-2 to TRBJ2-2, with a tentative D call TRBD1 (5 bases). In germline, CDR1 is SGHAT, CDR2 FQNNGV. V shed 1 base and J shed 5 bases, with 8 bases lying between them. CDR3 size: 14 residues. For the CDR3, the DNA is TGTGCCAGCAGCTTAGGCCAGGGTACCGGGGAGCTGTTTTTT. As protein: CASSLGQGTGELFF.

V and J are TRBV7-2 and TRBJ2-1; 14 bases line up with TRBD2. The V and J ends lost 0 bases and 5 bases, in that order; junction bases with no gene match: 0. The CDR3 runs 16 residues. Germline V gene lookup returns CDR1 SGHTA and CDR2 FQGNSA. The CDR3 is CASSLAGLAGDNEQFF. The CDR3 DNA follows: TGTGCCAGCAGCTTAGCGGGACTAGCGGGGGACAATGAGCAGTTCTTC.